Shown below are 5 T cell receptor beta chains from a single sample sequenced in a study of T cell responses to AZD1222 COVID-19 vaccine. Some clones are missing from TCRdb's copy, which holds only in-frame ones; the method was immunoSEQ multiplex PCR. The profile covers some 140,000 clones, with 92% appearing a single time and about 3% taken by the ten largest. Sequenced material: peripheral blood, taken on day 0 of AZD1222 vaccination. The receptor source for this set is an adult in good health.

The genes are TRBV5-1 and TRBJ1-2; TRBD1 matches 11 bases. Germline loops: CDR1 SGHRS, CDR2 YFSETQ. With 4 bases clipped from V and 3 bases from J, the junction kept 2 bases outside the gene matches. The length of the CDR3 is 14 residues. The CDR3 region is CASSGGQGDYGYTF. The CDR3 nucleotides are TGCGCCAGCAGCGGGGGACAGGGGGACTATGGCTACACCTTC. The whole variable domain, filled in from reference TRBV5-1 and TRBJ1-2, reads KAGVTQTPRYLIKTRGQQVTLSCSPISGHRSVSWYQQTPGQGLQFLFEYFSETQRNKGNFPGRFSGRQFSNSRSEMNVSTLELGDSALYLCASSGGQGDYGYTFGSGTRLTVV.

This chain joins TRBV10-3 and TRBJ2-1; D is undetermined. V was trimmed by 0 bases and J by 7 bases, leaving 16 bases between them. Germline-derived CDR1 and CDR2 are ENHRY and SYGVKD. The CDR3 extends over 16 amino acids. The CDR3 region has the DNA TGTGCCATCAGTGAGTCCCCCGGACCCCAAGGGAATGAGCAGTTCTTC. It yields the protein CAISESPGPQGNEQFF.

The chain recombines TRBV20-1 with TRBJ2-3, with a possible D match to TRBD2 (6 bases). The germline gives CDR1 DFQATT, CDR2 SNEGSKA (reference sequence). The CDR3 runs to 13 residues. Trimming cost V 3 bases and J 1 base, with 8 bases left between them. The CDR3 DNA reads TGCAGTGCTAGTGTAGCGGGCACAGATACGCAGTATTTT. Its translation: CSASVAGTDTQYF.

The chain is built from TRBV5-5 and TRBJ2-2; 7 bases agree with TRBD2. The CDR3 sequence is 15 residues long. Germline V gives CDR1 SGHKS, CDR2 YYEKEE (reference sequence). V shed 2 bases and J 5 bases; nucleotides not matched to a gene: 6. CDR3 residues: CASSFLGGGTGELFF. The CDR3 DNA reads TGTGCCAGCAGCTTTCTGGGGGGAGGGACCGGGGAGCTGTTTTTT.

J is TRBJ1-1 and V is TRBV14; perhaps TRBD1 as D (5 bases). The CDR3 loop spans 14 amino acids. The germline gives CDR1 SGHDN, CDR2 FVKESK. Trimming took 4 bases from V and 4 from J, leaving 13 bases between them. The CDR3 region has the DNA TGTGCCAGCAGCCGCCTGACAGAATTCACTGAAGCTTTCTTT. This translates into CASSRLTEFTEAFF.